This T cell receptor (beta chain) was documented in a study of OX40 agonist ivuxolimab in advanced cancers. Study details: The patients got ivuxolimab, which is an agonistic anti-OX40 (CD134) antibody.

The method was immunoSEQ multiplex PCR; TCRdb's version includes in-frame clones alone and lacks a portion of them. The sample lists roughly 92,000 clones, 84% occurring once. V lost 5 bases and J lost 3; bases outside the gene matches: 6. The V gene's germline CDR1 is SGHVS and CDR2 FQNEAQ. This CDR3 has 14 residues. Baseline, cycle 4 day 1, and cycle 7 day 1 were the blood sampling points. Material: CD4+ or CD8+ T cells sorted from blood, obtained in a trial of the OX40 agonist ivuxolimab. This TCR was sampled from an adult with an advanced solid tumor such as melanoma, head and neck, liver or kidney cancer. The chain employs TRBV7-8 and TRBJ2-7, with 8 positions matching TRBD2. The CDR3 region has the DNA TGTGCCAGCAGCGGAAGCGGGGGACACTACGAGCAGTACTTC. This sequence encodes CASSGSGGHYEQYF.